The 21 T cell receptor beta chains below come from one sample, sequenced in a study of cytomegalovirus exposure and HLA in healthy donors. Assay: immunoSEQ multiplex PCR; the TCRdb copy retains only in-frame clones and omits some. Found here are about 170,000 clones, over 85% of them singletons; the top ten hold under 13%. What was sequenced was PBMCs. The source is a young woman in good health and CMV-seropositive.

The chain joins TRBV5-1 to TRBJ2-1; TRBD1 agrees at 7 bases. This CDR3 has 16 residues. Germline V lookup: CDR1 SGHRS, CDR2 YFSETQ. The V and J ends lost 1 base and 2 bases, in that order; junction bases with no gene match: 6. The DNA of the CDR3 is TGCGCCAGCAGCTTGTACAGGGGAGAGGCCTACAATGAGCAGTTCTTC. This encodes CASSLYRGEAYNEQFF.

The V call is TRBV7-8, the J call TRBJ2-7; TRBD1 matches at 8 bases. The CDR3 covers 15 residues. The germline CDR1 and CDR2 sequences are SGHVS and FQNEAQ. V shed 5 bases and J 4 bases; nucleotides not matched to a gene: 10. CDR3 sequence reads: CASSLWTGSSYEQYF. CDR3 sequence (DNA): TGTGCCAGCAGCCTCTGGACAGGGTCTTCTTACGAGCAGTACTTC.

This chain uses TRBV7-9 with TRBJ2-7; D gene unclear. The CDR3 consists of 12 residues. Germline values: CDR1 SEHNR, CDR2 FQNEAQ (reference sequence). Trimming stripped 2 bases from V and 4 bases from J, with 6 bases between. Here the CDR3 DNA reads TGTGCCAGCAGCTTATCCTCTTACGAGCAGTACTTC. It yields the protein CASSLSSYEQYF.

The chain carries TRBV2 and TRBJ2-2; 7 positions agree with TRBD1. The germline V gene has CDR1 SNHLY and CDR2 FYNNEI. The CDR3 sequence is 16 residues long. The V and J ends lost 7 bases and 4 bases, in that order; junction bases with no gene match: 12. This CDR3 reads CASNQDRAYGTGELFF. The CDR3, as DNA: TGTGCCAGCAACCAAGACAGGGCGTATGGCACCGGGGAGCTGTTTTTT.

The chain uses TRBV14 and TRBJ2-7; tentative D call: TRBD1 (6 bases). This CDR3 region has 17 residues. Per germline, CDR1 SGHDN and CDR2 FVKESK. The germline V and J ends were trimmed by 2 bases and 6 bases, with 23 bases remaining between them. CDR3 loop: CASSQRFAGRGLPEQYF. CDR3 nucleotide sequence: TGTGCCAGCAGCCAAAGATTCGCTGGCAGGGGCCTCCCCGAGCAGTACTTC.

This clone came up once. The rearrangement joins TRBV14 to TRBJ1-2; no reliable D call. Germline-derived CDR1 and CDR2 are SGHDN and FVKESK. Trimming removed 0 bases from V and 10 bases from J, with 15 bases in between. This CDR3 has 14 residues. Here the CDR3 DNA reads TGTGCCAGCAGCCAAGATTTGGGAGGCGTTGACTACACCTTC. This codes for CASSQDLGGVDYTF.

The gene calls are TRBV7-2 and TRBJ1-1; D perhaps matches TRBD1 (5 bases). The CDR3 spans 15 residues. Germline CDR1 is SGHTA and CDR2 is FQGNSA. V shed 4 bases and J shed 2 bases, with 14 bases lying between them. The CDR3, as DNA: TGTGCCAGCAGCTATCCGACAGTTCGCAACACTGAAGCTTTCTTT. It specifies CASSYPTVRNTEAFF.

V and J are TRBV12-5 and TRBJ1-2; 9 bases line up with TRBD1. V was clipped by 6 bases and J by 8 bases; unmatched bases: 7. The CDR3 is 13 amino acids. Germline V gene sequence: CDR1 LGHNT, CDR2 FRNRAP. The CDR3 here is CASGAGTGLGYTF. CDR3 DNA: TGTGCTAGTGGAGCCGGGACAGGGTTGGGCTACACCTTC.

This clone was counted once. This rearrangement joins TRBV9 to TRBJ2-5, with 9 bases matching TRBD1. The J segment lost 4 bases and the V segment lost 5 bases, leaving 9 bases of the junction unmatched. This CDR3 region has 15 residues. Germline CDR1 is SGDLS and CDR2 is YYNGEE. The CDR3 loop reads CASSGRQGVRETQYF. The CDR3 DNA reads TGTGCCAGCAGTGGGAGACAGGGGGTTCGAGAGACCCAGTACTTC.

The chain joins TRBV30 to TRBJ1-4, with D hard to call. CDR3 length: 12 residues. Germline loops: CDR1 GTSNPN, CDR2 SVGIG (reference sequence). Trimming removed 2 bases at V and 1 base at J, with 2 bases between. In nucleotides, the CDR3 is TGTGCCTGGAGTCAAACTAATGAAAAACTGTTTTTT. This encodes CAWSQTNEKLFF.

This clone was seen just once. This chain joins TRBV7-9 and TRBJ2-7; 9 positions match TRBD2. The length of the CDR3 is 14 residues. Germline V lookup: CDR1 SEHNR, CDR2 FQNEAQ (reference sequence). Unmatched junction bases numbered 4, after V lost 2 bases and J lost 5 bases. The CDR3 region is CASSLWLAGNEQYF. Here the CDR3 DNA reads TGTGCCAGCAGCTTATGGCTAGCGGGAAACGAGCAGTACTTC.

The chain has TRBV9 and TRBJ2-5; weak D call: TRBD1 (6 bases). V shed 3 bases and J shed 5 bases, with 11 bases lying between them. The CDR3 has 13 residues. From germline, CDR1 is SGDLS and CDR2 YYNGEE. CDR3 loop: CASSATGMETQYF. As DNA, the CDR3 is TGTGCCAGCAGCGCAACAGGGATGGAGACCCAGTACTTC.

The rearrangement uses TRBV19 and TRBJ1-5, with D possibly TRBD1 on 6 matching bases. Germline V gene sequence: CDR1 LNHDA, CDR2 SQIVND (reference sequence). The V end lost 7 bases, the J end lost 2 bases, and 15 bases lay between the germline ends. This CDR3 has 15 residues. The CDR3 nucleotides are TGTGCCAGTACAGGGGACGAATTTGGCAATCAGCCCCAGCATTTT. Translation: CASTGDEFGNQPQHF.

V and J are TRBV4-3 and TRBJ1-4; D unresolved. The V gene lost 3 bases and the J gene lost 0 bases, with 8 bases spanning the gap. Germline lookup yields CDR1 LGHNA and CDR2 YSLEER. CDR3 length: 15 residues. The CDR3 here is CASSHTVATNEKLFF. The CDR3 DNA sequence: TGCGCCAGCAGCCACACGGTGGCAACTAATGAAAAACTGTTTTTT.

This clone was recorded once. This chain links TRBV19 with TRBJ1-2; 9 bases are shared with TRBD1. The CDR3 totals 13 residues. Losses at the gene ends were 6 bases for V and 4 bases for J; bases not matched to a gene: 3. Germline loops: CDR1 LNHDA, CDR2 SQIVND (reference sequence). This chain's CDR3 is CASRGQGIYGYTF. The CDR3 DNA follows: TGTGCCAGTAGGGGACAGGGCATCTATGGCTACACCTTC.

This rearrangement joins TRBV6-1 to TRBJ1-1, with 9 bases fitting TRBD1. CDR1 and CDR2 (germline): MNHNS, SASEGT. With 8 bases clipped from V and 6 bases from J, the junction kept 16 bases outside the gene matches. The CDR3 runs 16 residues. The CDR3 here is CASCGQGRSHYAEAFF. The CDR3 nucleotides are TGTGCCAGCTGTGGACAGGGGCGTAGTCATTACGCTGAAGCTTTCTTT.

This chain uses TRBV7-2 with TRBJ2-7; 8 bases map to TRBD1. V dropped 1 base and J dropped 5; count of bases not matched to a gene: 7. This CDR3 contains 15 residues. Per germline, CDR1 SGHTA and CDR2 FQGNSA. CDR3 residues: CASSLEGRGLNEQYF. CDR3 nucleotide sequence: TGTGCCAGCAGCTTAGAGGGCAGGGGGCTTAACGAGCAGTACTTC.

V and J are TRBV11-2 and TRBJ2-7; 8 nucleotides match TRBD2. V dropped 3 bases and J dropped 5; count of bases not matched to a gene: 12. Germline-derived CDR1 and CDR2 are SGHAT and FQNNGV. The CDR3 runs to 16 residues. The CDR3 spells CASSFQPGLGWDEQYF. The CDR3 DNA sequence: TGTGCCAGCAGCTTCCAACCGGGACTAGGGTGGGACGAGCAGTACTTC.

The rearrangement joins TRBV28 to TRBJ1-4; D gene uncertain. V lost 6 bases to trimming and J lost 7 bases, with 18 bases between them. CDR1 is MDHEN, CDR2 SYDVKM, per germline. This CDR3 comprises 15 residues. CDR3 loop: CASRSGAREGEKLFF. CDR3 bases: TGTGCCAGCAGATCTGGCGCTAGGGAGGGTGAAAAACTGTTTTTT.

V usage is TRBV7-9 and J usage is TRBJ2-1; 10 bases map to TRBD2. CDR1 and CDR2 from the germline V gene are SEHNR and FQNEAQ (reference sequence). CDR3 size: 14 residues. Germline trimming cut 4 bases from V and 8 bases from J; bases unmatched to any gene: 5. CDR3 sequence reads: CASSSSGSSYEQFF. CDR3 nucleotide sequence: TGTGCCAGCAGCTCTAGCGGGAGTAGCTATGAGCAGTTCTTC.

J is TRBJ1-2 and V is TRBV6-5; D uncertain. Germline V gene data show CDR1 as MNHEY and CDR2 as SVGAGI. V dropped 6 bases and J dropped 4 bases, with 15 bases sitting between them. This CDR3 has 14 amino acids. The DNA of the CDR3 is TGTGCCAGCAGCCCATCGACACGCAGCTATGGCTACACCTTC. It specifies CASSPSTRSYGYTF.